Following are 18 T cell receptor beta chains from one sample sequenced in a study of control samples from healthy donors and cancer patients. Only in-frame clones appear in the TCRdb table, and some are missing; sequencing was by immunoSEQ multiplex PCR. The sample holds about 40,000 clones, 80% to 95% seen once. The sequencing sample was made of blood. The receptors originated from a woman aged 45-59 years in good health.

The CDR3 DNA reads TGTGCCAGCAGGGACAGCTCCTATAATTCACCCCTCCACTTT. This translates into CASRDSSYNSPLHF. The J gene is TRBJ1-6, the V gene TRBV3-1 (or the pseudogene TRBV3-2), with D perhaps matching TRBD1 (6 bases). This CDR3 is built from 14 residues. Per germline, CDR1 LGHDT and CDR2 YNNKEL (reference sequence). Trimming took 6 bases from V and 0 from J, leaving 6 bases between them.

The V gene is TRBV7-3, the J gene TRBJ1-1; D is unclear. Trimming shortened V by 2 bases and J by 0 bases, and 4 bases separated the two germline ends. The CDR3 is made up of 13 amino acids. Looked up from germline, CDR1 is SGHTA and CDR2 is FQGTGA. Written as DNA, the CDR3 is TGTGCCAGCAGCTTAGGGATGAACACTGAAGCTTTCTTT. It is translated as CASSLGMNTEAFF.

CDR3 amino acids: CASRGGKQFF. As DNA, the CDR3 is TGTGCCAGCAGGGGGGGAAAGCAGTTCTTC. The rearrangement joins TRBV2 to TRBJ2-1, with a weak D call TRBD2 (6 bases). Germline loops: CDR1 SNHLY, CDR2 FYNNEI. The V end was cut by 6 bases, the J end by 11 bases, with 8 bases between. The CDR3 runs 10 residues.

The V and J genes are TRBV12-5 and TRBJ1-6, with unresolved D. Germline values: CDR1 LGHNT, CDR2 FRNRAP. CDR3 length equals 13 residues. V was clipped by 2 bases and J by 13 bases, with 12 bases between them. CDR3 DNA sequence: TGTGCTAGTGGTTTGAACGGGCACGGGCCCCTCCACTTT. As protein: CASGLNGHGPLHF. Together with reference TRBV12-5 and TRBJ1-6, the CDR3 gives the full variable domain: DARVTQTPRHKVTEMGQEVTMRCQPILGHNTVFWYRQTMMQGLELLAYFRNRAPLDDSGMPKDRFSAEMPDATLATLKIQPSEPRDSAVYFCASGLNGHGPLHFGNGTRLTVT.

The chain links TRBV7-9 to TRBJ2-2, with D perhaps being TRBD1 or TRBD2 (5 bases each). Germline V lookup: CDR1 SEHNR, CDR2 FQNEAQ (reference sequence). V was cut by 5 bases and J by 4 bases, with 11 bases left in between. This CDR3 is 14 amino acids long. CDR3 nucleotides: TGTGCCAGCAGCCCAAGGGACGGCACCGGGGAGCTGTTTTTT. It specifies CASSPRDGTGELFF.

This clone was counted a single time. This sequence joins TRBV27 and TRBJ1-2; TRBD1 matches at 10 bases. V lost 5 bases to trimming and J lost 7 bases; unmatched junction nucleotides: 4. The CDR3 contains 13 residues. CDR1 MNHEY and CDR2 SMNVEV come from the germline V gene (reference sequence). This CDR3 is CASSTRDRGGYTF. The CDR3 region has the DNA TGTGCCAGCAGTACCCGGGACAGGGGTGGCTACACCTTC.

This chain connects TRBV6-5 to TRBJ2-3, with D possibly matching TRBD2 (6 bases). Germline CDR1 is MNHEY and CDR2 is SVGAGI. This CDR3 region has 13 residues. V lost 7 bases and J 5 bases, leaving 13 bases between the germline ends. This chain's CDR3 is CASIRDWGDTQYF. The CDR3 coding sequence is TGTGCCAGCATTAGGGACTGGGGAGATACGCAGTATTTT.

The count of this clone is one. CDR3 in amino acids: CASSPTFAANEQFF. In DNA, the CDR3 is TGTGCCAGTAGCCCCACCTTTGCGGCTAATGAGCAGTTCTTC. The chain links TRBV19 to TRBJ2-1, with no clear D. Germline V gene sequence: CDR1 LNHDA, CDR2 SQIVND (reference sequence). This CDR3 contains 14 residues. V gave up 6 bases and J gave up 7 bases, with 16 bases separating them.

This sequence joins TRBV9 and TRBJ2-3, with no clear D. Trimming removed 0 bases from V and 0 bases from J, with 20 bases in between. Germline assignment: CDR1 SGDLS and CDR2 YYNGEE. This CDR3 comprises 19 residues. The CDR3 coding sequence is TGTGCCAGCAGCGTAGCCCGCGGCAGTTTGAGTACTAGCACAGATACGCAGTATTTT. It specifies CASSVARGSLSTSTDTQYF. The full variable domain, with the rest looked up from reference TRBV9 and TRBJ2-3, is DSGVTQTPKHLITATGQRVTLRCSPRSGDLSVYWYQQSLDQGLQFLIQYYNGEERAKGNILERFSAQQFPDLHSELNLSSLELGDSALYFCASSVARGSLSTSTDTQYFGPGTRLTVL.

The V call is TRBV12-3 or TRBV12-4, the J call TRBJ1-2; D is ambiguous. The CDR3 is made up of 13 amino acids. V lost 5 bases to trimming and J lost 4 bases, with 11 bases between them. CDR3 sequence reads: CASSRIGGYGYTF. The CDR3 DNA reads TGTGCCAGCAGTCGTATAGGAGGCTATGGCTACACCTTC.

The chain combines TRBV6-2 or TRBV6-3 with TRBJ1-4, with D perhaps matching TRBD1 (5 bases). Per germline, CDR1 MNHEY and CDR2 SVGEGT. V was shortened by 0 bases and J by 4 bases, with 12 bases between the two germline ends. There are 16 residues in the CDR3. As DNA, the CDR3 is TGTGCCAGCAGTTACTCCTCGGGGGACCATAATGAAAAACTGTTTTTT. As protein: CASSYSSGDHNEKLFF.

In its sample, this clone was seen once. The V and J genes are TRBV28 and TRBJ1-1; D perhaps matches TRBD1 (5 bases). V lost 5 bases and J 4 bases, leaving 14 bases between the germline ends. The CDR3 is 14 residues long. Germline CDR1 reads MDHEN; CDR2 reads SYDVKM. This CDR3 reads CASSPQDKTTEAFF. The CDR3 bases are TGTGCCAGCAGTCCTCAGGACAAGACCACTGAAGCTTTCTTT.

Written as DNA, the CDR3 is TGTGCCAGCAGCAGAACCGGGACAGACTATGGCTACACCTTC. Amino acid sequence: CASSRTGTDYGYTF. The chain employs TRBV6-6 and TRBJ1-2; 7 nucleotides agree with TRBD1. CDR1 MNHNY and CDR2 SVGAGI come from the germline V gene (reference sequence). The CDR3 spans 14 residues. V lost 6 bases, J lost 3 bases, and 7 bases stayed unmatched.

The V call is TRBV28, the J call TRBJ1-6; 11 positions match TRBD1. Trimming at V came to 6 bases and at J to 11 bases, leaving 9 bases not matched to a gene. The germline V gene has CDR1 MDHEN and CDR2 SYDVKM. This CDR3 spans 15 amino acids. CDR3 nucleotide sequence: TGTGCCAGCAGACTCGGACAGGGGGCAAGAACACCCCTCCACTTT. This translates into CASRLGQGARTPLHF.

The chain recombines TRBV3-1 (or the pseudogene TRBV3-2) with TRBJ1-2; TRBD1 matches at 7 bases. CDR3 length: 14 residues. After removal of 3 bases from V and 3 bases from J, the junction contained 4 bases not matched to a gene. Germline values: CDR1 LGHDT, CDR2 YNNKEL (reference sequence). Written as DNA, the CDR3 is TGTGCCAGCAGCCAGGGGACAGATTACTATGGCTACACCTTC. Its protein is CASSQGTDYYGYTF.

The chain links TRBV7-3 to TRBJ1-2; the match to TRBD1 covers 8 bases. The CDR3 runs 13 residues. Germline trimming cut 6 bases from V and 5 bases from J; bases unmatched to any gene: 5. CDR1 and CDR2 (germline): SGHTA, FQGTGA. The CDR3 here is CASSKGQEYGYTF. Here the CDR3 DNA reads TGTGCCAGCAGTAAGGGACAGGAGTATGGCTACACCTTC.

The chain combines TRBV19 with TRBJ2-1; D is possibly TRBD2 (5 bases). V shed 5 bases and J shed 0 bases, with 8 bases lying between them. Germline assignment: CDR1 LNHDA and CDR2 SQIVND (reference sequence). The CDR3 has 14 amino acids. As DNA, the CDR3 is TGTGCCAGTAGTTCGGGAAACTCCTACAATGAGCAGTTCTTC. This sequence encodes CASSSGNSYNEQFF. The entire variable domain, with the rest obtained from reference TRBV19 and TRBJ2-1, is as follows: DGGITQSPKYLFRKEGQNVTLSCEQNLNHDAMYWYRQDPGQGLRLIYYSQIVNDFQKGDIAEGYSVSREKKESFPLTVTSAQKNPTAFYLCASSSGNSYNEQFFGPGTRLTVL.

The chain carries TRBV5-5 and TRBJ2-5; D assignment may be TRBD1 or TRBD2 (5 bases each). Germline V gene sequence: CDR1 SGHKS, CDR2 YYEKEE (reference sequence). CDR3 length equals 13 residues. With 10 bases removed from V and 2 bases from J, the gap between germline ends came to 15 bases. The CDR3 spells CAGGDSSQETQYF. In DNA, the CDR3 is TGTGCCGGGGGAGACTCTTCTCAAGAGACCCAGTACTTC.